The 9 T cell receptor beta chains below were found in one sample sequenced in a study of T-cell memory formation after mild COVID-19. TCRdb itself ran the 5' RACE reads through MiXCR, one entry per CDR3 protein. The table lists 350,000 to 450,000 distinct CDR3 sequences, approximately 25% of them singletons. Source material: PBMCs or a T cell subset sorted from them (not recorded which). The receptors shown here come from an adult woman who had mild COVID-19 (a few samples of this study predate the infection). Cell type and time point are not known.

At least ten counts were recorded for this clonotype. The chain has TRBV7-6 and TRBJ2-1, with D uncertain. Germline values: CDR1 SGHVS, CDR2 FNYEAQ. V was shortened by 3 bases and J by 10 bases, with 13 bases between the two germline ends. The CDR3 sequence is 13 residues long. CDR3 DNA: TGTGCCAGCAGCTTTACTTTGCCAGGCGAGCAGTTCTTC. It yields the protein CASSFTLPGEQFF. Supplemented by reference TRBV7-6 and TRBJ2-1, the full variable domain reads GAGVSQSPRYKVTKRGQDVALRCDPISGHVSLYWYRQALGQGPEFLTYFNYEAQQDKSGLPNDRFSAERPEGSISTLTIQRTEQRDSAMYRCASSFTLPGEQFFGPGTRLTVL.

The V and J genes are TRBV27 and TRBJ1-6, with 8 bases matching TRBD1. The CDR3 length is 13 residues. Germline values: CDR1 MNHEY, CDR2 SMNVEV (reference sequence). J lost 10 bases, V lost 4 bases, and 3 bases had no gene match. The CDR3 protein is CASSWTGQSPLHF. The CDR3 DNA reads TGTGCCAGCAGTTGGACAGGGCAGTCACCCCTCCACTTT.

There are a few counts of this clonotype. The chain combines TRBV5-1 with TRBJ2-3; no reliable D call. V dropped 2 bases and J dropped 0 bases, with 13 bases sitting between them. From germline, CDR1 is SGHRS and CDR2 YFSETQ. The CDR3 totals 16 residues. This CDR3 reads CASSLRTGGSTDTQYF. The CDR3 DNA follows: TGCGCCAGCAGCTTAAGGACGGGTGGAAGCACAGATACGCAGTATTTT.

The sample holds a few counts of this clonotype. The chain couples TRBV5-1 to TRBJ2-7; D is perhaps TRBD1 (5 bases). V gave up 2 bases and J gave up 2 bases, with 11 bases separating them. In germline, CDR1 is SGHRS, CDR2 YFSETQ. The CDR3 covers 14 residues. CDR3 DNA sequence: TGCGCCAGCAGCTTAGGCCCACAGGCCTACGAGCAGTACTTC. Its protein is CASSLGPQAYEQYF.

The CDR3 sequence: CASSLLAGGSWDTQYF. CDR3 DNA: TGTGCCAGCAGCCTCCTAGCGGGGGGGTCATGGGATACGCAGTATTTT. The chain uses TRBV7-8 and TRBJ2-3, with 12 bases that match TRBD2. The length of the CDR3 is 16 residues. Germline values: CDR1 SGHVS, CDR2 FQNEAQ. V trimming: 5 bases; J trimming: 6 bases; junction bases outside the gene matches: 9. The full variable domain, in which reference TRBV7-8 and TRBJ2-3 provide the parts outside the CDR3, is GAGVSQSPRYKVAKRGQDVALRCDPISGHVSLFWYQQALGQGPEFLTYFQNEAQLDKSGLPSDRFFAERPEGSVSTLKIQRTQQEDSAVYLCASSLLAGGSWDTQYFGPGTRLTVL.

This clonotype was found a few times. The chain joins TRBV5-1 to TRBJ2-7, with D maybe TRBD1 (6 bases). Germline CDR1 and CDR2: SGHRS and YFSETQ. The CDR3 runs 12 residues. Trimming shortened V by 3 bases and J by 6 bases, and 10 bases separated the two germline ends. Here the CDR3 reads CASSWGQTEQYF. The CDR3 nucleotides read TGCGCCAGCAGCTGGGGACAAACCGAGCAGTACTTC.

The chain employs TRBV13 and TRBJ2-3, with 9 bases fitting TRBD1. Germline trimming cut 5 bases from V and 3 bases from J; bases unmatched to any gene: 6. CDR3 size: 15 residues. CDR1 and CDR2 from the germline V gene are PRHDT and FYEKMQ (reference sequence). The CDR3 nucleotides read TGTGCCAGCAGCGTGAGACAGGGGGAGACAGATACGCAGTATTTT. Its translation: CASSVRQGETDTQYF.

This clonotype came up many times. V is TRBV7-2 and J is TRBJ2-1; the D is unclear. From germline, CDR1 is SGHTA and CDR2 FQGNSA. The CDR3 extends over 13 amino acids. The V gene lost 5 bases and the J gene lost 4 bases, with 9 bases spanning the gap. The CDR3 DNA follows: TGTGCCAGCAGCCCTGACCGGTACAATGAGCAGTTCTTC. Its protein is CASSPDRYNEQFF.

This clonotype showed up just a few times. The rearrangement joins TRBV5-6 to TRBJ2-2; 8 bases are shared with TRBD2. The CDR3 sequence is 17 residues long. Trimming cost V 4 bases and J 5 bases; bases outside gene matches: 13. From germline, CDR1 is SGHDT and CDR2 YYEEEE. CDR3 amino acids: CASSPYGGAGDTGELFF. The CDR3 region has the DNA TGTGCCAGCAGCCCCTACGGGGGAGCGGGAGATACCGGGGAGCTGTTTTTT. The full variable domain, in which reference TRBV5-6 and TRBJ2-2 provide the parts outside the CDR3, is DAGVTQSPTHLIKTRGQQVTLRCSPKSGHDTVSWYQQALGQGPQFIFQYYEEEERQRGNFPDRFSGHQFPNYSSELNVNALLLGDSALYLCASSPYGGAGDTGELFFGEGSRLTVL.